Each of the 27 T cell receptor beta chains below was sequenced from the same sample in a study of T cell repertoires in aging, cancer and after chemotherapy. Amplification of TCR beta used genomic DNA extracted from peripheral blood. Multiplex touch-down PCR with TRB-A/B primers amplified rearranged V-D-J TRB sequences. TCRdb re-called the multiplex PCR reads with MiXCR, one entry per CDR3 protein. The sample has approximately 4,900 distinct CDR3 sequences; about 38% are singletons. The sample was blood. The receptors originated from a human donor with a blood cancer.

This clonotype is medium-sized within its sample. The chain links TRBV27 to TRBJ2-1; 9 positions agree with TRBD2. CDR1 is MNHEY and CDR2 is SMNVEV in the germline V gene (reference sequence). The CDR3 sequence is 11 residues long. The trim removed 5 bases at V and 12 bases at J, leaving 2 bases unmatched. The DNA of the CDR3 is TGTGCCAGCAGTGGTAGCGGGGGGCAGTTCTTC. Translating it yields CASSGSGGQFF.

V and J are TRBV12-3 or TRBV12-4 and TRBJ1-5; 8 positions match TRBD1. Trimming at V came to 5 bases and at J to 3 bases, leaving 9 bases not matched to a gene. This CDR3 is 16 amino acids long. The CDR3 is CASSLGQEAPNQPQHF. The CDR3 coding sequence is TGTGCCAGCAGTCTGGGACAGGAGGCGCCCAATCAGCCCCAGCATTTT.

This clonotype was seen a few times. The rearrangement links TRBV6-1 to TRBJ2-3, with D possibly being TRBD1 (6 bases). The CDR3 spans 17 residues. CDR1 and CDR2 from the germline V gene are MNHNS and SASEGT. Deletions cut 4 bases from V and 2 bases from J, with 19 bases between. The CDR3 is CASSGAPGTLFTDTQYF. For the CDR3, the DNA is TGTGCCAGCAGTGGAGCCCCCGGGACACTTTTCACAGATACGCAGTATTTT.

This clonotype showed up just a few times. The chain joins TRBV20-1 to TRBJ1-5; D uncertain. This CDR3 contains 13 residues. Germline V gives CDR1 DFQATT, CDR2 SNEGSKA (reference sequence). CDR3 coding DNA: TGCAGCGCCACCGAGACGCAGAATCAGCCCCAGCATTTT. Its protein product is CSATETQNQPQHF.

V gene TRBV30 combines with J gene TRBJ1-2; D is possibly TRBD1 (6 bases). The CDR3 is 11 amino acids. CDR1 is GTSNPN, CDR2 SVGIG, per germline (reference sequence). The germline V and J ends were trimmed by 1 base and 8 bases, with 8 bases remaining between them. CDR3 coding DNA: TGTGCCTGGAGTGCGGGGGGCGGCTACACCTTC. Its translation is CAWSAGGGYTF.

This clonotype rates as medium-sized. The chain links TRBV30 to TRBJ1-6; D not certain. Trimming took off 3 bases at V and 14 bases at J, with 14 bases between the two ends. This CDR3 has 12 residues. The germline gives CDR1 GTSNPN, CDR2 SVGIG (reference sequence). CDR3: CAWSGVTSTLHF. CDR3 nucleotide sequence: TGTGCCTGGAGCGGAGTTACCAGCACCCTCCACTTT.

This clonotype is medium-sized by share. This chain uses TRBV11-1 with TRBJ1-2; D is undetermined. Looked up from germline, CDR1 is SGHAT and CDR2 is FQDESV (reference sequence). V lost 1 base, J lost 0 bases, and 12 bases lay in between. CDR3 length: 16 residues. The CDR3 spells CASSLDTAHANYGYTF. Written as DNA, the CDR3 is TGTGCCAGCAGCTTAGATACAGCCCACGCTAACTATGGCTACACCTTC. Looking up the rest from reference TRBV11-1 and TRBJ1-2 gives the full variable domain: EAEVAQSPRYKITEKSQAVAFWCDPISGHATLYWYRQILGQGPELLVQFQDESVVDDSQLPKDRFSAERLKGVDSTLKIQPAELGDSAMYLCASSLDTAHANYGYTFGSGTRLTVV.

The chain has TRBV12-3 or TRBV12-4 and TRBJ1-6, with TRBD1 matching 10 bases. There are 17 residues in the CDR3. The V and J ends lost 5 bases and 6 bases, in that order; junction bases with no gene match: 10. The DNA for the CDR3 is TGTGCCAGCAGTCTAGGGGGACAGGGGTTCTTTAATTCACCCCTCCACTTT. It specifies CASSLGGQGFFNSPLHF.

In this sample, this clonotype turned up once. For the CDR3, the DNA is TGTGCCTGGAGCAAGGGACTGGGGGTCTCCTATGAACAGTACTTC. Amino acids: CAWSKGLGVSYEQYF. V gene TRBV30 combines with J gene TRBJ2-7, with D possibly TRBD2 on 6 matching bases. This CDR3 comprises 15 residues. V was cut by 3 bases and J by 10 bases, with 25 bases left in between. Germline V lookup: CDR1 GTSNPN, CDR2 SVGIG (reference sequence).

The chain couples TRBV27 to TRBJ2-2; the D is unclear. The V gene lost 6 bases and the J gene lost 1 base, with 15 bases spanning the gap. Per germline, CDR1 MNHEY and CDR2 SMNVEV (reference sequence). The CDR3 consists of 16 residues. The CDR3 region has the DNA TGTGCCAGCAGCCGAAAAACTTGGGGGAACACCGGGGAGCTGTTTTTT. This codes for CASSRKTWGNTGELFF.

J is TRBJ2-4 and V is TRBV7-9; D is ambiguous. Germline CDR1 reads SEHNR; CDR2 reads FQNEAQ (reference sequence). Trimming took 2 bases from V and 8 from J, leaving 13 bases between them. CDR3 length: 14 residues. CDR3 region: CASSLNYPRDIQYF. The CDR3 DNA reads as TGTGCCAGCAGCTTAAATTATCCCCGGGACATTCAGTACTTC.

This clonotype was counted only a few times. V and J are TRBV24-1 and TRBJ2-5; TRBD1 or TRBD2 may be the D gene (5 bases each). V lost 7 bases to trimming and J lost 0 bases, with 11 bases between them. The CDR3 length is 14 residues. Per the germline V gene, CDR1 is KGHDR and CDR2 is SFDVKD. The CDR3 spells CATSNLGHQETQYF. In DNA form, the CDR3 reads TGTGCCACCAGCAATCTGGGACACCAAGAGACCCAGTACTTC.

This chain joins TRBV6-1 and TRBJ2-2; 7 bases map to TRBD1. CDR3 size: 17 residues. The germline V gene has CDR1 MNHNS and CDR2 SASEGT. The J segment lost 6 bases and the V segment lost 6 bases, leaving 16 bases of the junction unmatched. CDR3 sequence: CASRDQGSCRGSGELFF. The CDR3 nucleotides are TGTGCCAGCAGGGACCAGGGAAGTTGCAGGGGGTCCGGGGAGCTGTTTTTT.

This clonotype appeared a few times. The chain joins TRBV20-1 to TRBJ2-6; no clear D. V lost 3 bases to trimming and J lost 1 base, with 7 bases between them. Germline values: CDR1 DFQATT, CDR2 SNEGSKA (reference sequence). This CDR3 is 14 amino acids long. The CDR3 DNA sequence: TGCAGTGCTAGCCCAGGATCTGGGGCCAACGTCCTGACTTTC. Protein: CSASPGSGANVLTF.

This clonotype has just one count. The chain is built from TRBV7-6 and TRBJ2-7, with 7 positions matching TRBD2. The CDR3 length is 18 residues. V shed 3 bases, J shed 2 bases, and the junction held 16 bases outside the gene matches. Germline V gene sequence: CDR1 SGHVS, CDR2 FNYEAQ. The CDR3 sequence: CASSLVASGKISTYEQYF. The DNA of the CDR3 is TGTGCCAGCAGCTTGGTCGCCAGCGGGAAGATTTCCACCTACGAGCAGTACTTC.

J is TRBJ2-5 and V is TRBV6-1; weak D call: TRBD1 (5 bases). Trimming took off 6 bases at V and 2 bases at J, with 16 bases between the two ends. The CDR3 spans 15 residues. Germline loops: CDR1 MNHNS, CDR2 SASEGT. In nucleotides, the CDR3 is TGTGCCAGCAGACCCTTGTTCAGGGAACAAGAGACCCAGTACTTC. Its translation is CASRPLFREQETQYF.

In regard to this clonotype: With a much larger clone just one base away, this may be a read error. The gene calls are TRBV6-1 and TRBJ2-7, with 8 nucleotides matching TRBD2. J lost 6 bases, V lost 5 bases, and 12 bases had no gene match. Germline CDR1 reads MNHNS; CDR2 reads SASEGT. The CDR3 totals 15 residues. CDR3: CASSYGRAGVLEQYF. The CDR3 DNA sequence: TGTGCCAGCAGTTACGGCCGAGCGGGGGTGCTCGAGCAGTACTTC.

The chain joins TRBV6-5 to TRBJ2-5; 11 nucleotides align to TRBD2. The CDR3 extends over 15 amino acids. The germline V gene encodes CDR1 MNHEY and CDR2 SVGAGI. Trimming removed 6 bases from V and 0 bases from J; junction bases left unmatched: 3. CDR3 in DNA: TGTGCCAGCAGCCCGGGACTAGCGGACCAAGAGACCCAGTACTTC. Encoded protein: CASSPGLADQETQYF.

The chain carries TRBV5-6 and TRBJ1-1; D is unresolved. CDR3 size: 14 residues. Germline V gene data show CDR1 as SGHDT and CDR2 as YYEEEE. Trimming shortened V by 0 bases and J by 0 bases, and 6 bases separated the two germline ends. In nucleotides, the CDR3 is TGTGCCAGCAGCTTGGTAGGGTTGAACACTGAAGCTTTCTTT. Translated: CASSLVGLNTEAFF.

This clonotype was recorded only once. This rearrangement joins TRBV5-1 to TRBJ2-7, with TRBD1 identical over 8 bases. There are 14 residues in the CDR3. CDR1 is SGHRS, CDR2 YFSETQ, per germline. Trimming cost V 2 bases and J 4 bases; bases outside gene matches: 5. CDR3 amino acids: CASSLGQGPYEQYF. The CDR3, as DNA: TGCGCCAGCAGCTTAGGACAGGGACCTTACGAGCAGTACTTC.

This clonotype was observed a handful of times. The chain employs TRBV6-5 and TRBJ1-2, with 7 bases fitting TRBD1. Trimming removed 2 bases from V and 6 bases from J; junction bases left unmatched: 3. The CDR3 is made up of 13 amino acids. The V gene's germline CDR1 is MNHEY and CDR2 SVGAGI. CDR3 loop: CASSYRTGHGYTF. The CDR3 DNA reads as TGTGCCAGCAGTTACCGGACAGGCCATGGCTACACCTTC.

This chain links TRBV12-3 or TRBV12-4 with TRBJ2-3; 15 bases agree with TRBD2. This CDR3 contains 17 residues. Unmatched junction bases numbered 6, after V lost 5 bases and J lost 3 bases. CDR3: CASSRTSGGGETDTQYF. Here the CDR3 DNA reads TGTGCCAGCAGTCGGACTAGCGGGGGGGGAGAAACAGATACGCAGTATTTT.

This clonotype was counted between two and nine times. The chain uses TRBV6-1 and TRBJ2-3; 9 nucleotides align to TRBD2. V lost 4 bases to trimming and J lost 1 base; unmatched junction nucleotides: 6. Germline V lookup: CDR1 MNHNS, CDR2 SASEGT. CDR3 length: 16 amino acids. In nucleotides, the CDR3 is TGTGCCAGCAGTGTTTCTAGCGGGGCGGGCACAGATACGCAGTATTTT. Translating it yields CASSVSSGAGTDTQYF.

This clonotype is termed medium-sized. The V call is TRBV6-1, the J call TRBJ2-7; D perhaps matches TRBD1 (6 bases). This CDR3 contains 15 residues. The V gene's germline CDR1 is MNHNS and CDR2 SASEGT. V shed 5 bases and J shed 2 bases, with 16 bases lying between them. In nucleotides, the CDR3 is TGTGCCAGCAGTTTACAGGGCCAGGCCCCCTACGAGCAGTACTTC. Translated, it gives CASSLQGQAPYEQYF.

The CDR3 nucleotides are TGTGCCAGCAGCGCGGGCCCCAATTCACCCCTCCACTTT. It translates to CASSAGPNSPLHF. The V call is TRBV7-9, the J call TRBJ1-6; D not certain. Per the germline V gene, CDR1 is SEHNR and CDR2 is FQNEAQ (reference sequence). Trimming left V 5 bases short and J 7 bases short, with 9 bases between. There are 13 residues in the CDR3.

V usage is TRBV6-5 and J usage is TRBJ1-5, with D possibly being TRBD1 (5 bases). CDR1 and CDR2 from the germline V gene are MNHEY and SVGAGI. With 4 bases removed from V and 2 bases from J, the gap between germline ends came to 15 bases. The CDR3 contains 16 residues. The CDR3 region is CASSFSSGDRNQPQHF. CDR3 DNA: TGTGCCAGCAGTTTCTCATCCGGGGACCGCAATCAGCCCCAGCATTTT.

By share of the sample, this clonotype is medium-sized. This sequence joins TRBV29-1 and TRBJ2-1, with 9 bases that match TRBD1. CDR3 length: 13 residues. Germline CDR1 SQVTM, CDR2 ANQGSEA. V was pared by 7 bases and J by 7 bases, with 8 bases of the junction left unmatched. The CDR3 reads CSAPDRGRNEQFF. The CDR3 DNA follows: TGCAGCGCCCCGGACAGGGGCCGTAATGAGCAGTTCTTC.